In this sample, the clone carrying this T cell receptor beta chain turned up a few times. Its specificity is not known. The authors reverse transcribed all of the isolated RNA, so sequencing captured expressed TCRB transcripts. Here immunoSEQ multiplex PCR was the method, and the copy in TCRdb shows in-frame clones only, minus some. Here the sample spans 600,000 to 700,000 clones, about an eighth being singletons. The source of the sample is a study of beta chain features in type 1 diabetes. Looking at the study overall: The examined sorted cells totaled 110 million or so across samples. Findings and limits, study-wide: Moderate yet significant TCRB CDR3 shortening was seen in Type 1 diabetes patients in all four CD4+ subsets.

CDR1 and CDR2 from the germline V gene are SEHNR and FQNEAQ (reference sequence). This CDR3 spans 14 amino acids. Trimming took off 3 bases at V and 2 bases at J, with 9 bases between the two ends. Without exception, sorted populations had purity beyond 95%. This sequence joins TRBV7-9 and TRBJ2-3; D perhaps matches TRBD1 (6 bases). Sequencing was done on a sample of naive CD4+ T cells from blood. This clonotype was sampled from a man between 18 and 29 years old with type 1 diabetes. The CDR3 sequence is CASSLDSYTDTQYF. CDR3 coding DNA: TGTGCCAGCAGCTTGGACAGTTACACAGATACGCAGTATTTT. The full variable domain, its missing parts supplied by reference TRBV7-9 and TRBJ2-3, is DTGVSQNPRHKITKRGQNVTFRCDPISEHNRLYWYRQTLGQGPEFLTYFQNEAQLEKSRLLSDRFSAERPKGSFSTLEIQRTEQGDSAMYLCASSLDSYTDTQYFGPGTRLTVL.